A single sample gave rise to the 18 T cell receptor beta chains below, sequenced in a study of response to subunit inactivated influenza vaccine. Each CDR3 protein gets one entry after TCRdb re-called the RT-PCR reads with MiXCR. Of hundreds of thousands of distinct CDR3 sequences detected, around 14% appear once; the ten largest clones hold approximately 10%. The sample in question was PBMCs from blood, obtained about 11 days after vaccination. The receptor source for this set is a man in his fifties who received an inactivated influenza vaccine.

This clonotype was seen ten or more times. The rearrangement links TRBV7-8 to TRBJ2-2, with 7 bases that match TRBD1. With 4 bases clipped from V and 1 base from J, the junction kept 3 bases outside the gene matches. Germline values: CDR1 SGHVS, CDR2 FQNEAQ. The CDR3 length is 15 residues. CDR3 bases: TGTGCCAGCAGCTCGTACAGGGGGAACACCGGGGAGCTGTTTTTT. It codes for CASSSYRGNTGELFF. Supplemented by reference TRBV7-8 and TRBJ2-2, the full variable domain reads GAGVSQSPRYKVAKRGQDVALRCDPISGHVSLFWYQQALGQGPEFLTYFQNEAQLDKSGLPSDRFFAERPEGSVSTLKIQRTQQEDSAVYLCASSSYRGNTGELFFGEGSRLTVL.

The sample holds a few counts of this clonotype. The chain couples TRBV28 to TRBJ2-5, with D possibly being TRBD2 (6 bases). The CDR3 is 13 amino acids. V shed 3 bases and J shed 5 bases, with 10 bases lying between them. CDR1 and CDR2 (germline): MDHEN, SYDVKM. CDR3 nucleotides: TGTGCCAGCAGTTTCAGGGCGGGGGAGACCCAGTACTTC. Its translation is CASSFRAGETQYF.

Many counts were recorded for this clonotype. This chain joins TRBV20-1 and TRBJ2-5, with D possibly matching TRBD1 (5 bases). V lost 3 bases to trimming and J lost 4 bases, with 9 bases between them. The CDR3 consists of 12 residues. Germline loops: CDR1 DFQATT, CDR2 SNEGSKA (reference sequence). As DNA, the CDR3 is TGCAGTGCTAGCCAGGGCGCAGAGACCCAGTACTTC. Encoded protein: CSASQGAETQYF.

This clonotype appeared a few times. The gene calls are TRBV6-2 or TRBV6-3 and TRBJ2-5; no reliable D call. The CDR3 extends over 11 amino acids. CDR1 MNHEY and CDR2 SVGEGT come from the germline V gene. Trimming pared 2 bases from V and 10 bases from J, leaving 8 bases between. In nucleotides, the CDR3 is TGTGCCAGCAGTTACCTATTTCTCCAGTACTTC. Protein: CASSYLFLQYF.

The sample holds a few counts of this clonotype. The chain has TRBV6-2 or TRBV6-3 and TRBJ2-3, with 7 bases that match TRBD2. J lost 2 bases, V lost 6 bases, and 5 bases had no gene match. The CDR3 is made up of 14 amino acids. Germline values: CDR1 MNHEY, CDR2 SVGEGT. CDR3 in DNA: TGTGCCAGCAGCGGGAGGCGATTCACAGATACGCAGTATTTT. This sequence encodes CASSGRRFTDTQYF.

V and J are TRBV30 and TRBJ1-2; unclear D gene. Per germline, CDR1 GTSNPN and CDR2 SVGIG (reference sequence). V was cut by 0 bases and J by 6 bases, with 8 bases left in between. The CDR3 is 12 residues long. CDR3 residues: CAWSVAGDGYTF. CDR3 sequence (DNA): TGTGCCTGGAGTGTAGCCGGGGATGGCTACACCTTC.

This clonotype was counted between two and nine times. The CDR3 here is CASTRGRENIQYF. The DNA of the CDR3 is TGTGCCAGCACCAGGGGTAGGGAGAACATTCAGTACTTC. The chain employs TRBV5-6 and TRBJ2-4, with D perhaps TRBD1 (6 bases). The germline V gene has CDR1 SGHDT and CDR2 YYEEEE. CDR3 length: 13 residues. The V end lost 6 bases, the J end lost 7 bases, and 14 bases lay between the germline ends.

The V call is TRBV27, the J call TRBJ2-3; no reliable D call. Per the germline V gene, CDR1 is MNHEY and CDR2 is SMNVEV (reference sequence). Trimming cost V 4 bases and J 4 bases, with 3 bases left between them. The CDR3 length is 11 residues. CDR3 coding DNA: TGTGCCAGCAGTTGGGCAGATACGCAGTATTTT. Translated, it gives CASSWADTQYF.

The table lists this clonotype with a few counts. The gene calls are TRBV2 and TRBJ2-7; D may match TRBD1 or TRBD2 (5 bases each). This CDR3 contains 13 residues. V was shortened by 7 bases and J by 3 bases, with 13 bases between the two germline ends. The germline gives CDR1 SNHLY, CDR2 FYNNEI. Here the CDR3 reads CASMVGVHYEQYF. In DNA form, the CDR3 reads TGTGCCAGCATGGTGGGGGTCCACTACGAGCAGTACTTC. Together with reference TRBV2 and TRBJ2-7, the CDR3 gives the full variable domain: EPEVTQTPSHQVTQMGQEVILRCVPISNHLYFYWYRQILGQKVEFLVSFYNNEISEKSEIFDDQFSVERPDGSNFTLKIRSTKLEDSAMYFCASMVGVHYEQYFGPGTRLTVT.

This clonotype was observed a handful of times. V is TRBV5-6 and J is TRBJ1-6, with D possibly being TRBD1 (5 bases). Trimming pared 0 bases from V and 5 bases from J, leaving 12 bases between. Germline V CDR1 and CDR2: SGHDT, YYEEEE. The CDR3 totals 16 residues. The CDR3 region is CASSLALGRNNSPLHF. The CDR3 DNA sequence: TGTGCCAGCAGCTTGGCCCTGGGACGGAATAATTCACCCCTCCACTTT.

This chain connects TRBV20-1 to TRBJ2-7; the match to TRBD1 covers 8 bases. This CDR3 has 14 residues. The germline CDR1 and CDR2 sequences are DFQATT and SNEGSKA (reference sequence). V gave up 5 bases and J gave up 2 bases; unmatched junction bases: 8. CDR3 region: CSAGGQVHPYEQYF. For the CDR3, the DNA is TGCAGTGCTGGGGGACAGGTACATCCCTACGAGCAGTACTTC.

In this sample, this clonotype turned up a few times. The CDR3 reads CASSLESYQPQHF. In DNA form, the CDR3 reads TGTGCCAGCAGTTTAGAGTCATATCAGCCCCAGCATTTT. The V call is TRBV12-3 or TRBV12-4, the J call TRBJ1-5; D is unresolved. This CDR3 has 13 amino acids. V lost 1 base and J lost 5, with 6 bases in between.

The chain employs TRBV24-1 and TRBJ1-1, with D unresolved. In germline, CDR1 is KGHDR, CDR2 SFDVKD. This CDR3 is built from 14 residues. V lost 1 base to trimming and J lost 8 bases, with 13 bases between them. The CDR3: CATSDFRQPTEAFF. CDR3 sequence (DNA): TGTGCCACCAGTGATTTCAGGCAACCTACCGAAGCTTTCTTT.

The rearrangement joins TRBV14 to TRBJ2-5, with 9 bases lining up with TRBD2. With V trimmed by 0 bases and J by 5 bases, 13 bases remained unmatched. The CDR3 is 18 amino acids. Germline V lookup: CDR1 SGHDN, CDR2 FVKESK. The CDR3 loop reads CASSQDMISGSSRETQYF. Written as DNA, the CDR3 is TGTGCCAGCAGCCAAGATATGATTAGCGGGAGCTCCCGTGAGACCCAGTACTTC.

The CDR3 region has the DNA TGCGCCAGCAGTCCGGGGGGGTTAAGTAACTATGGCTACACCTTC. This codes for CASSPGGLSNYGYTF. V and J are TRBV5-1 and TRBJ1-2, with D possibly matching TRBD1 (5 bases). Trimming took off 5 bases at V and 1 base at J, with 15 bases between the two ends. This CDR3 comprises 15 residues. Germline V lookup: CDR1 SGHRS, CDR2 YFSETQ.

Worth noting for this clonotype: A read error may be the cause here, since a much bigger clone is one base away. CDR3 DNA: TGTGCCAGCAGCGCGACAGGGGGCGGGGAGCAGTACTTC. Its protein product is CASSATGGGEQYF. The gene calls are TRBV7-8 and TRBJ2-7; 10 bases align to TRBD1. The V segment lost 5 bases and the J segment 7 bases; nucleotides outside the gene matches: 5. Germline V gene data show CDR1 as SGHVS and CDR2 as FQNEAQ. The CDR3 is 13 residues long.

This clonotype was detected a few times. Here the CDR3 reads CSAEGLAGDPDTQYF. In DNA, the CDR3 is TGCAGTGCTGAGGGACTAGCGGGGGATCCAGATACGCAGTATTTT. The V gene is TRBV20-1, the J gene TRBJ2-3, with 14 nucleotides matching TRBD2. J lost 4 bases, V lost 5 bases, and 5 bases had no gene match. The CDR3 is made up of 15 amino acids. Germline V gene data show CDR1 as DFQATT and CDR2 as SNEGSKA (reference sequence).

The rearrangement joins TRBV3-1 to TRBJ2-7; maybe TRBD1 (6 bases). Per the germline V gene, CDR1 is LGHDT and CDR2 is YNNKEL (reference sequence). This CDR3 has 16 residues. V lost 4 bases and J lost 0, with 16 bases in between. The chain's CDR3 is CASSRYGTPSSYEQYF. Written as DNA, the CDR3 is TGTGCCAGCAGCCGTTACGGGACACCGAGCTCCTACGAGCAGTACTTC.